A selection of T cell receptor beta chains follows, all from one sample in a study of PD-1 blockade in mismatch repair-deficient tumors. Only in-frame clones appear in the TCRdb table, and some are missing; sequencing was by immunoSEQ multiplex PCR. The sample carries some 120,000 clones, about 85% recorded once. The material was peripheral blood, obtained 44 weeks after starting pembrolizumab. The source of these receptors is an adult with mismatch repair-deficient cancer. Both conserved end residues are part of each CDR3. Each record gives: V gene, J gene, clone size, CDR3 protein. Clone size is shown for a subset of rows, as once, few, many or a class of expanded clone.

TRBV7-2	TRBJ2-1	.	CASSFRSGTVTYNEQFF
TRBV11-2	TRBJ2-7	.	CASSSPRTYYEQYF
TRBV7-9	TRBJ2-7	.	CASSLGFAREQYF
TRBV5-4	TRBJ2-3	.	CASSAPDGDTQYF
TRBV4-1	TRBJ2-1	.	CASSPLGLAGNEQFF
TRBV29-1	TRBJ1-5	.	CSTRQDNQPQHF
TRBV19	TRBJ1-2	.	CASSSKAGTVTIGYTF
TRBV14	TRBJ2-3	.	CASSHGLVAYF
TRBV27	TRBJ1-2	few	CASSFHTNYGYTF
TRBV27	TRBJ2-3	.	CASSPDQSYYDGDTQYF
TRBV5-8	TRBJ1-5	.	CASSLSHWGEGNQPQHF
TRBV30	TRBJ2-7	.	CAWSVTSGKEEQYF
TRBV30	TRBJ2-1	.	CAWGGNNEQFF
TRBV30	TRBJ2-5	few	CAWTTDYQETQYF
TRBV10-3	TRBJ2-2	.	CATLAGVGTGELFF
TRBV6-4	TRBJ1-5	once	CASKFFTTPGRPQHF
TRBV6-5	TRBJ2-7	.	CASSRTGYEQYF
TRBV7-9	TRBJ2-1	.	CASSLARLAGADEQFF
TRBV28	TRBJ2-7	once	CASSRYEQYF
TRBV4-2	TRBJ2-2	.	CASSQDLFRGQGTTGELFF
TRBV4-1	TRBJ2-7	.	CASSSRLAGGYEQYF
TRBV4-1	TRBJ2-7	few	CATRNYEQYF
TRBV30	TRBJ2-3	.	CAWSQGAGADTQYF
TRBV11-3	TRBJ2-3	.	CASSLSSNDLTDTQYF
TRBV28	TRBJ2-3	.	CASSYQYASTDTQYF
TRBV30	TRBJ2-1	once	CAWSPGGSGQFF
TRBV4-3	TRBJ2-7	.	CASSQDIFFSGYEQYF
TRBV4-2	TRBJ2-7	.	CASSQVGDPYIYEQYF
TRBV18	TRBJ2-6	.	CASSPRYSGQGAGANVLTF
TRBV6-1	TRBJ1-4	.	CASSVQSTTNEKLFF
TRBV27	TRBJ2-3	.	CASKEAGGTDTQYF
TRBV5-4	TRBJ1-2	.	CASSSTGKGYTF
TRBV6-5	TRBJ2-3	.	CASSLRTSGSSQYF
TRBV4-1	TRBJ2-7	.	CASSQLDRAHEQYF
TRBV15	TRBJ1-3	.	CATSSRTGSGNTIYF
TRBV4-1	TRBJ2-3	.	CASSFVSDTDTQYF
TRBV30	TRBJ2-7	.	CAWSGRSAYEQYF
TRBV4-1	TRBJ1-2	.	CASSPSRDYRENTF
TRBV18	TRBJ2-7	few	CASSPASGTYEQYF
TRBV19	TRBJ1-1	.	CASTPDGQMNTEAFF
TRBV29-1	TRBJ2-7	.	CSVGTGGSLREQYF
TRBV7-2	TRBJ2-7	.	CASSLGTRYYEQYF
TRBV7-3	TRBJ2-7	.	CASSLSAEYEQYF
TRBV5-4	TRBJ2-7	.	CASSLGLEQYF
TRBV27	TRBJ2-1	.	CASSFRPPGTKNNEQFF
TRBV7-8	TRBJ1-5	.	CASSLGTGTQPQHF
TRBV4-2	TRBJ2-1	.	CASSQDSERESYEQFF
TRBV9	TRBJ2-1	.	CASSATRWNEQFF
TRBV6-1	TRBJ2-6	.	CASSVDRGSWGANVLTF
TRBV5-4	TRBJ2-1	.	CASSSGGASYNEQFF
TRBV5-6	TRBJ2-7	few	CASSPYEQYF